Listed below are T cell receptor beta chains from one sample, sequenced in a study of control samples from healthy donors and cancer patients. Produced via immunoSEQ multiplex PCR; TCRdb's table is partial and in-frame only. The data hold some 100,000 clones, with around 89% observed a single time. The sequenced sample was blood. These receptors all stem from a woman in her forties or fifties in good health. Both conserved end residues are part of each CDR3. The D gene is left open where the match is weak. Clone size appears in some rows only: once, few, many, or a class for an expanded clone.

j_call clone_size v_call d_call cdr3_aa cdr3_nt
TRBJ2-1 . TRBV4-2 . CASSQEGVGPVNNEQFF TGTGCCAGCAGCCAAGAAGGTGTGGGTCCGGTCAACAATGAGCAGTTCTTC
TRBJ1-3 . TRBV9 . CASGGSTGNTIYF TGTGCCAGCGGGGGCTCGACAGGAAACACCATATATTTT
TRBJ2-2 once TRBV24-1 . CATSQGSNTGELFF TGTGCCACCAGTCAGGGGTCGAACACCGGGGAGCTGTTTTTT
TRBJ2-7 . TRBV20-1 TRBD2 CSASRASGGPGPYEQYF TGCAGTGCTAGTCGGGCTAGCGGGGGCCCAGGGCCTTACGAGCAGTACTTC
TRBJ2-3 . TRBV3-1/TRBV3-2 TRBD2 CASSLLAGGIDTQYF TGTGCCAGCAGCCTCCTTGCGGGGGGGATAGATACGCAGTATTTT
TRBJ1-6 once TRBV5-4 . CASSRAESPLHF TGTGCCAGCAGCAGGGCCGAATCACCCCTCCACTTT
TRBJ2-7 . TRBV6-1 TRBD1 CASSEGQGFEQYF TGTGCCAGCAGTGAGGGACAGGGGTTCGAGCAGTACTTC
TRBJ2-5 . TRBV7-9 . CASSSKETQYF TGTGCCAGCAGCTCAAAAGAGACCCAGTACTTC
TRBJ1-1 . TRBV5-1 . CASSSKGYTEAFF TGCGCCAGCAGTTCTAAGGGGTACACTGAAGCTTTCTTT
TRBJ2-1 . TRBV19 TRBD2 CASSIASGGPNFDEQFF TGTGCCAGTAGTATAGCTAGCGGGGGCCCAAACTTCGATGAGCAGTTCTTC
TRBJ1-1 . TRBV5-1 TRBD1 CASSPTLTGLNTEAFF TGCGCCAGCAGCCCGACCTTGACAGGGTTGAACACTGAAGCTTTCTTT
TRBJ2-4 . TRBV7-9 . CASMARAASIQYF TGTGCCAGCATGGCCCGAGCGGCCTCCATTCAGTACTTC
TRBJ2-1 . TRBV14 TRBD2 CASSPRLAGWSYNEQFF TGTGCCAGCAGCCCCCGACTAGCGGGTTGGTCCTACAATGAGCAGTTCTTC
TRBJ2-3 . TRBV18 . CASSEIADTQYF TGTGCCAGCTCAGAAATTGCAGATACGCAGTATTTT
TRBJ2-2 . TRBV5-1 TRBD2 CASSLGTSGAYTGELFF TGCGCCAGCAGCCTTGGGACTAGCGGAGCCTACACCGGGGAGCTGTTTTTT
TRBJ2-5 . TRBV5-1 . CASNRATGPPPRETQYF TGCGCCAGCAATCGAGCGACAGGCCCCCCTCCCCGGGAGACCCAGTACTTC
TRBJ1-5 . TRBV23-1 TRBD1 CAILWTGPPHF TGCGCCATCTTATGGACAGGGCCACCGCATTTT
TRBJ1-3 . TRBV3-1/TRBV3-2 . CASSQARSSGNTIYF TGTGCCAGCAGCCAGGCAAGGTCCTCTGGAAACACCATATATTTT
TRBJ1-1 few TRBV7-9 TRBD1 CASSSQGAGTEAFF TGTGCCAGCAGCTCACAGGGGGCGGGCACTGAAGCTTTCTTT
TRBJ2-5 . TRBV9 TRBD1 CASSGRQGRGTQYF TGTGCCAGCAGCGGAAGACAGGGGCGGGGGACCCAGTACTTC
TRBJ1-1 . TRBV5-4 . CASSGWENTEAFF TGTGCCAGCAGCGGCTGGGAGAACACTGAAGCTTTCTTT
TRBJ2-7 . TRBV5-1 . CASSLVVSPYEQYF TGCGCCAGCAGCTTGGTCGTGAGCCCCTACGAGCAGTACTTC
TRBJ1-2 . TRBV20-1 . CSARLHYGYTF TGCAGTGCCCGGTTGCACTATGGCTACACCTTC
TRBJ2-6 . TRBV21-1 . CASLAGAGANVLTF TGTGCCAGCCTTGCTGGGGCTGGGGCCAACGTCCTGACTTTC
TRBJ2-5 . TRBV9 TRBD2 CASSGGGGGRAGETQYF TGTGCCAGCAGCGGCGGGGGGGGCGGGAGGGCCGGAGAGACCCAGTACTTC
TRBJ2-3 . TRBV28 . CASKSGTVVLGDTQYF TGTGCCAGCAAATCCGGGACGGTCGTTCTAGGAGATACGCAGTATTTT
TRBJ1-5 . TRBV4-1 . CASSQEWDGNQPQHF TGCGCCAGCAGCCAAGAGTGGGACGGGAATCAGCCCCAGCATTTT
TRBJ1-5 . TRBV19 . CASSPLEGRSQPQHF TGTGCCAGTAGCCCCTTAGAGGGCAGGTCTCAGCCCCAGCATTTT
TRBJ2-4 . TRBV6-5 . CASSYSSGGGKNIQYF TGTGCCAGCAGTTACTCATCGGGGGGCGGGAAAAACATTCAGTACTTC
TRBJ1-5 . TRBV10-3 . CAISEGRGNQPQHF TGTGCCATCAGTGAGGGACGAGGGAATCAGCCCCAGCATTTT
TRBJ2-4 . TRBV25-1 TRBD1 CASSSTGNIQYF TGTGCCAGCAGTTCGACAGGGAACATTCAGTACTTC
TRBJ1-2 few TRBV7-6 . CASSLADVMGTFAGGYTF TGTGCCAGCAGCTTAGCGGACGTAATGGGGACTTTTGCTGGTGGCTACACCTTC
TRBJ2-1 . TRBV11-2 TRBD2 CASSGLAGRSNEQFF TGTGCCAGCAGCGGACTAGCGGGTAGATCGAATGAGCAGTTCTTC